This T cell receptor (beta chain) was observed in a study of cytomegalovirus exposure and HLA in healthy donors. Turning to the study itself: Previous work identified 120 million or so unique TCR beta sequences from about 179 million T cells.

From germline, CDR1 is SGHRS and CDR2 YFSETQ. Trimming took 2 bases from V and 4 from J, leaving 8 bases between them. The CDR3 totals 13 residues. Findings of the study overall: Most subjects' HLA-A and HLA-B alleles were reportedly predicted from TCR beta sequences.

PCR amplification relied on 60 Vbeta primers (plus 13 Jbeta primers). Produced via immunoSEQ multiplex PCR; TCRdb's table is partial and in-frame only. Here the sample spans around 130,000 clones, around four fifths being singletons. This clone was counted a few times. Its matching antigen is unknown. This sequence originates from a boy younger than 18 in good health and CMV-seronegative. The rearrangement uses TRBV5-1 and TRBJ2-3, with D tentatively TRBD2 (6 bases). Specimen: PBMCs. Here the CDR3 DNA reads TGCGCCAGCAGCTTAGTAGCGGCAGATACGCAGTATTTT. Translation: CASSLVAADTQYF.